In this sample, the clone carrying this TCR beta chain turned up a few times. The antigen is undetermined. One junction end disagrees with the germline gene, perhaps due to a read error. The sample comes from a study of T cells in localized non-small cell lung cancer. Study results and caveats: In adjacent lung, a median roughly 57 of the top 100 tumor clones were found. Clonality of T cells reached its maximum in uninvolved adjacent lung, surpassing tumor. Longer overall survival was associated with a higher density of T cells in the blood.

TCRdb keeps only in-frame clones here, not all; method: immunoSEQ multiplex PCR. The repertoire consists of roughly 3,100 clones, with approximately 20% occurring once and the leading ten covering 6.5%. The sequenced sample was lung tumor tissue, obtained before any cancer treatment. The sequence was collected from a man aged 18 to 49 with stage II lung adenocarcinoma.

The CDR3 nucleotides read TGTGCCAGCAGTGAAAACATTGAAAAGGTCTTC. Protein product: CASSENIEKVF. The genes are TRBV6-7 and TRBJ1-2; D unclear. TRBV6-7 is identified as an open reading frame with a role that is uncertain. CDR3 length equals 11 residues.